The rows below give T cell receptor beta chains drawn from one sample of a study of cytomegalovirus exposure and HLA in healthy donors. Clones were read by immunoSEQ multiplex PCR, and TCRdb kept only the in-frame ones, dropping some. Of about 200,000 clones in the sample, around 83% were seen once. Sample: PBMCs. The receptors shown here come from a woman aged 40 to 50 in good health and CMV-seronegative. Each CDR3 is given without its conserved first and last residue. Fields, in order: J gene, V gene, CDR3 protein.

J: TRBJ2-7; V: TRBV10-3; CDR3: AISEDRGPYEQY
J: TRBJ2-7; V: TRBV5-1; CDR3: ASSLATGGSYEQY
J: TRBJ2-6; V: TRBV4-1; CDR3: ASSQGGQGANVLT
J: TRBJ1-1; V: TRBV6-5; CDR3: ASWVRGITEAF
J: TRBJ2-3; V: TRBV7-9; CDR3: ASSLYREDTQY
J: TRBJ2-5; V: TRBV5-1; CDR3: ASSLVIAGGRRQETQY
J: TRBJ1-1; V: TRBV7-9; CDR3: ASSTGTSNTEAF
J: TRBJ1-4; V: TRBV15; CDR3: ATSPRQGAESEKLF
J: TRBJ1-1; V: TRBV6-1; CDR3: ASSNTKNTEAF
J: TRBJ2-3; V: TRBV10-3; CDR3: AISDMTASTDTQY
J: TRBJ2-7; V: TRBV30; CDR3: AWSRQGGYEQY
J: TRBJ1-5; V: TRBV10-3; CDR3: AISDGHSNQPQH
J: TRBJ2-2; V: TRBV4-2; CDR3: ASSQRTSGRAVGTGELF
J: TRBJ2-7; V: TRBV7-9; CDR3: ASSHDSSYEQY
J: TRBJ1-1; V: TRBV6-6; CDR3: ASATGGTNTEAF
J: TRBJ1-2; V: TRBV27; CDR3: ASSFGPLNYGYT
J: TRBJ2-1; V: TRBV5-1; CDR3: ASSLVWPGLAGYNEQF
J: TRBJ1-4; V: TRBV4-1; CDR3: ASSSWQGSNEKLF
J: TRBJ2-5; V: TRBV16; CDR3: ASSPDRQGQVIATQY
J: TRBJ2-3; V: TRBV2; CDR3: ASSQLAASTDTQY
J: TRBJ2-3; V: TRBV28; CDR3: ASSSILAGSTDTQY
J: TRBJ2-1; V: TRBV11-2; CDR3: ASSSFRGRNYNEQF
J: TRBJ1-2; V: TRBV27; CDR3: ASSGAEAGQNYGYT
J: TRBJ2-5; V: TRBV14; CDR3: ASSQLLGGETQY
J: TRBJ1-5; V: TRBV19; CDR3: ASSIGDRGNQPQH
J: TRBJ1-2; V: TRBV10-3; CDR3: AISAGQGGSYT
J: TRBJ1-5; V: TRBV28; CDR3: ASGLFNQPQH
J: TRBJ2-7; V: TRBV2; CDR3: ASSAKTSAPSHYEQY
J: TRBJ2-7; V: TRBV6-1; CDR3: ASSEALPLALPSYEQY
J: TRBJ1-5; V: TRBV23-1; CDR3: ASRTIGGIFNQPQH
J: TRBJ2-5; V: TRBV9; CDR3: ASSGLAEGEETQY
J: TRBJ1-1; V: TRBV30; CDR3: AWSITGGTEAF
J: TRBJ2-1; V: TRBV6-1; CDR3: ASRGRTSGSSEQF
J: TRBJ2-5; V: TRBV7-2; CDR3: ASSSRVSGMETQY
J: TRBJ2-2; V: TRBV6-1; CDR3: ASSDSPENTGELF
J: TRBJ2-7; V: TRBV5-1; CDR3: ASSLGTSAGYEQY
J: TRBJ2-7; V: TRBV2; CDR3: ASREGGGGYEQY
J: TRBJ2-7; V: TRBV29-1; CDR3: SVGPLERGFEEQY
J: TRBJ1-6; V: TRBV25-1; CDR3: ASSDLQGDNSPLH
J: TRBJ2-1; V: TRBV9; CDR3: ASSVVAGLWNEQF
J: TRBJ2-7; V: TRBV20-1; CDR3: SAPSNYEQY
J: TRBJ2-2; V: TRBV9; CDR3: ASSVQDQTGGNTGELF
J: TRBJ1-5; V: TRBV7-2; CDR3: ASSPSGQGSNQPQH
J: TRBJ2-3; V: TRBV5-1; CDR3: ASSWEGVGGADTQY
J: TRBJ1-1; V: TRBV5-3; CDR3: ARSSDPGQPI
J: TRBJ1-1; V: TRBV7-9; CDR3: ASSLTGNPTEAF
J: .; V: TRBV6-5; CDR3: ASSYSRDTYSYEQY
J: TRBJ1-2; V: TRBV4-1; CDR3: ASSQTPGQDEYGYT
J: TRBJ2-2; V: TRBV5-1; CDR3: ASSTYTGSQPYLSWF
J: TRBJ2-1; V: TRBV2; CDR3: ASRARGSGVNNEQF
J: TRBJ2-1; V: TRBV20-1; CDR3: SASERREQF
J: TRBJ1-5; V: TRBV18; CDR3: ASSPSKQAEGNQPQH
J: TRBJ1-4; V: TRBV5-1; CDR3: ASGQGTNEKLF
J: TRBJ2-7; V: TRBV27; CDR3: ASSPRGFGYEQY